This entry lists 8 T cell receptor beta chains sequenced from one sample in a study of CD8+ T cells in alopecia areata. Extracted RNA was reverse transcribed, and the resulting cDNA served as sequencing template. Data came from immunoSEQ multiplex PCR; TCRdb stores just in-frame clones and leaves some out. The profile covers roughly 150,000 clones, with about 50% appearing a single time and approximately 19% taken by the ten largest. The sequencing here drew on CD8+ T cells sorted from blood, taken at week 0. These receptor sequences come from a human donor with alopecia areata.

V usage is TRBV10-1 and J usage is TRBJ1-1, with TRBD1 matching over 7 bases. In germline, CDR1 is WNHNN, CDR2 SYGVQD (reference sequence). The ends lost 4 bases at V and 7 bases at J; junction bases unmatched: 9. The CDR3 covers 14 residues. CDR3 region: CASSGRQGGDEAFF. CDR3 bases: TGCGCCAGCAGTGGCCGACAGGGAGGCGATGAAGCTTTCTTT.

This clone was seen a handful of times. The chain combines TRBV27 with TRBJ2-1; D is possibly TRBD1 (6 bases). CDR1 is MNHEY and CDR2 is SMNVEV in the germline V gene (reference sequence). The CDR3 is made up of 13 amino acids. Trimming stripped 3 bases from V and 7 bases from J, with 10 bases between. The CDR3, as DNA: TGTGCCAGCAGTTTGCAGGGGCCGAATGAGCAGTTCTTC. Translating it yields CASSLQGPNEQFF.

This clone occurred a few times. The rearrangement joins TRBV19 to TRBJ1-2; 7 bases map to TRBD1. The CDR3 runs to 14 residues. Germline loops: CDR1 LNHDA, CDR2 SQIVND (reference sequence). V dropped 3 bases and J dropped 7; count of bases not matched to a gene: 8. The CDR3 loop is CASSIPTGIGGYTF. In DNA, the CDR3 is TGTGCCAGTAGTATCCCGACAGGGATAGGTGGCTACACCTTC.

This clone was recorded a few times. The chain joins TRBV28 to TRBJ1-4; D remains unclear. This CDR3 is 14 amino acids long. The germline V gene has CDR1 MDHEN and CDR2 SYDVKM. V was shortened by 10 bases and J by 6 bases, with 18 bases between the two germline ends. The DNA of the CDR3 is TGTGCCACCCTGGGTGCAGGCCGGGATGAAAAACTGTTTTTT. It specifies CATLGAGRDEKLFF.

This clone has more than one count but fewer than ten. This sequence joins TRBV27 and TRBJ2-3; TRBD2 aligns across 8 bases. The CDR3 spans 14 residues. The V segment lost 8 bases and the J segment 2 bases; nucleotides outside the gene matches: 6. Germline CDR1 MNHEY, CDR2 SMNVEV (reference sequence). The DNA of the CDR3 is TGTGCCAGCTACTCGGGGGGGCCCACAGATACGCAGTATTTT. This codes for CASYSGGPTDTQYF.

This clone has only a few counts. V is TRBV12-5 and J is TRBJ2-1, with D perhaps given as TRBD1 or TRBD2 (5 bases each). CDR3 length: 13 residues. The V gene's germline CDR1 is LGHNT and CDR2 FRNRAP. V was shortened by 9 bases and J by 2 bases, with 11 bases between the two germline ends. The DNA of the CDR3 is TGTGCTAGCGGGACGTCCACCTACAATGAGCAGTTCTTC. Its protein is CASGTSTYNEQFF.

This clone occurred a few times. The chain joins TRBV30 to TRBJ2-1; D may be TRBD1 or TRBD2 (5 bases each). Germline V gives CDR1 GTSNPN, CDR2 SVGIG (reference sequence). V lost 7 bases and J 2 bases, leaving 12 bases between the germline ends. CDR3 length: 13 amino acids. The DNA for the CDR3 is TGTGCCTCCTCGGGGACCACCTACAATGAGCAGTTCTTC. This translates into CASSGTTYNEQFF.

This chain joins TRBV7-8 and TRBJ1-4; 7 positions agree with TRBD1. The CDR3 runs 19 residues. Losses at the gene ends were 4 bases for V and 0 bases for J; bases not matched to a gene: 14. Germline V CDR1 and CDR2: SGHVS, FQNEAQ. The CDR3 sequence: CASSSVGGDRISTNEKLFF. The DNA for the CDR3 is TGTGCCAGCAGCTCCGTGGGCGGGGACAGAATCTCAACTAATGAAAAACTGTTTTTT.